The table lists the clone carrying this T cell receptor (beta chain) with a count of one. Its antigen is unidentified. The table came from immunoSEQ multiplex PCR; TCRdb's copy has only in-frame clones and leaves some out. The repertoire holds around 18,000 clones, around 86% seen once, with around 32% in the top ten. This CDR3 is 15 amino acids long. The V segment lost 3 bases and the J segment 3 bases; nucleotides outside the gene matches: 7. Germline assignment: CDR1 SGHDT and CDR2 YYEEEE. This sample stems from a study of OX40 agonist ivuxolimab in advanced cancers. Study results and limitations: Clonal expansion from baseline to week 6 occurred in both CD4+ and CD8+ T cells. The work left the antigen specificity of expanded peripheral T cells undetermined. Also showing low normalized T-cell clonal expansion were some of the nonresponders.

Source: CD4+ or CD8+ T cells sorted from blood, taken in a trial of the OX40 agonist ivuxolimab. This chain links TRBV5-6 with TRBJ1-2; TRBD1 aligns across 8 bases. This clonotype originated in an adult with an advanced solid tumor such as melanoma, head and neck, liver or kidney cancer. CDR3 sequence: CASSWGDRSHYGYTF. In DNA, the CDR3 is TGTGCCAGCAGCTGGGGGGACAGGTCCCACTATGGCTACACCTTC.